These T cell receptor beta chains were read from a single sample in a study of blood T cell repertoires in COVID-19. Clones were read by immunoSEQ multiplex PCR, and TCRdb kept only the in-frame ones, dropping some. The repertoire holds around 200,000 clones, with about 86% as singletons. The sample taken for sequencing was peripheral blood. All receptors come from a man aged 35-49 years with active or convalescent COVID-19. CDR3s include the opening cysteine and the closing phenylalanine or tryptophan. A D gene is named only where the DNA matches it firmly. A row's size may be missing; if present it is once, few, many or a size class.

D gene	J gene	V gene	clone size	CDR3 protein	CDR3 DNA
TRBD1	TRBJ1-3	TRBV11-2	-	CASSFGTGGSGNTIYF	TGTGCCAGCAGCTTCGGGACAGGGGGTTCTGGAAACACCATATATTTT
TRBD2	TRBJ2-2	TRBV5-1	few	CASSLTPNSGIMTGELFF	TGCGCCAGCAGCTTGACTCCAAATAGCGGGATAATGACCGGGGAGCTGTTTTTT
-	TRBJ1-2	TRBV19	-	CASSIVAGNYGYTF	TGTGCCAGTAGTATAGTTGCAGGGAACTATGGCTACACCTTC
-	TRBJ2-3	TRBV2	-	CASRKRGAGTDTQYF	TGTGCCAGCAGGAAACGGGGGGCGGGCACAGATACGCAGTATTTT
TRBD1	TRBJ2-5	TRBV7-6	once	CASSLTGGYQETQYF	TGTGCCAGCAGCTTGACAGGGGGCTACCAAGAGACCCAGTACTTC
-	TRBJ1-2	TRBV30	once	CAWSVGGYGYTF	TGTGCCTGGAGTGTAGGGGGCTATGGCTACACCTTC
-	TRBJ1-3	TRBV7-2	-	CASSLIGRLFSGNTIYF	TGTGCCAGCAGCTTGATTGGCAGATTATTCTCTGGAAACACCATATATTTT
-	TRBJ1-1	TRBV6-4	-	CASRDDSLNTEAFF	TGTGCCAGCAGGGATGACAGCCTGAACACTGAAGCTTTCTTT
-	TRBJ1-5	TRBV4-1	-	CASSLDRGDQPQHF	TGCGCCAGCAGCCTTGACCGGGGGGATCAGCCCCAGCATTTT
-	TRBJ1-3	TRBV7-8	-	CASSLGGLFSGNTIYF	TGTGCCAGCAGCTTAGGGGGGCTCTTTTCTGGAAACACCATATATTTT
-	TRBJ1-4	TRBV10-3	-	CAISESTGSNEKLFF	TGTGCCATCAGTGAGTCGACGGGGAGTAATGAAAAACTGTTTTTT
-	TRBJ2-3	TRBV4-2	-	CASSQSPGLSTDTQYF	TGTGCCAGCAGCCAGTCCCCGGGACTGAGCACAGATACGCAGTATTTT
-	TRBJ2-2	TRBV6-2/TRBV6-3	once	CASSYYRPRNTGELFF	TGTGCCAGCAGTTACTACCGACCTAGGAACACCGGGGAGCTGTTTTTT
-	TRBJ1-1	TRBV6-1	-	CASSEEWWQAEAFF	TGTGCCAGCAGTGAAGAGTGGTGGCAGGCTGAAGCTTTCTTT
-	TRBJ2-2	TRBV5-1	once	CASSSDRDTGELFF	TGCGCCAGCAGCTCGGACAGAGATACCGGGGAGCTGTTTTTT
-	TRBJ1-2	TRBV4-3	-	CASSQAGGDGYTF	TGCGCCAGCAGCCAAGCGGGAGGGGATGGCTACACCTTC
-	TRBJ1-6	TRBV6-6	-	CASRRQGSYNSPLHF	TGTGCCAGCAGGCGCCAGGGTTCCTATAATTCACCCCTCCACTTT
-	TRBJ2-3	TRBV7-2	-	CASSSGFYTDTQYF	TGTGCCAGCAGCTCAGGTTTTTACACAGATACGCAGTATTTT
-	TRBJ2-7	TRBV5-4	-	CASSLSPTYEQYF	TGTGCCAGCAGCTTGTCCCCTACCTACGAGCAGTACTTC
-	TRBJ1-2	TRBV5-1	-	CASSLEGVGYTF	TGCGCCAGCAGCTTGGAGGGGGTTGGCTACACCTTC
TRBD1	TRBJ1-2	TRBV5-6	-	CASSRDSYGYTF	TGTGCCAGCAGCCGGGACAGCTATGGCTACACCTTC
-	TRBJ1-2	TRBV7-2	-	CASSFGSGAYGYTF	TGTGCCAGCAGCTTCGGATCAGGGGCCTATGGCTACACCTTC
TRBD2	TRBJ2-7	TRBV6-1	-	CASSETETSGQLYF	TGTGCCAGCAGTGAAACTGAGACTAGCGGGCAACTTTACTTC
-	TRBJ1-1	TRBV3-1/TRBV3-2	-	CACTPFKGAEAFF	TGTGCCTGCACCCCTTTTAAGGGGGCTGAAGCTTTCTTT
TRBD1	TRBJ1-6	TRBV18	-	CASSRTFSHRGSNSPLHF	TGTGCCAGCTCACGAACTTTTTCTCACAGGGGTTCCAATTCACCCCTCCACTTT
-	TRBJ1-1	TRBV27	-	CASSLSSGFEAFF	TGTGCCAGCAGTTTATCCTCAGGTTTTGAAGCTTTCTTT
TRBD1	TRBJ1-1	TRBV15	-	CATSRGFRDRTEAFF	TGTGCCACCAGCAGAGGGTTTAGGGACAGAACTGAAGCTTTCTTT
-	TRBJ1-3	TRBV18	-	CASSQVTRPGNTIYF	TGTGCCAGCTCACAGGTGACACGACCTGGAAACACCATATATTTT
-	TRBJ1-5	TRBV6-1	-	CASSDLSGGGKPQHF	TGTGCCAGCAGTGACCTTTCGGGGGGCGGGAAGCCCCAGCATTTT
TRBD1	TRBJ1-2	TRBV10-3	-	CAAQATGGDGYTF	TGTGCCGCGCAGGCCACAGGGGGCGATGGCTACACCTTC
-	TRBJ1-1	TRBV5-1	-	CASSDSMNTEAFF	TGCGCCAGCAGCGACTCTATGAACACTGAAGCTTTCTTT
TRBD1	TRBJ2-7	TRBV18	few	CASSQRQGDEQYF	TGTGCCAGCTCACAACGACAGGGGGACGAGCAGTACTTC
-	TRBJ1-5	TRBV6-2/TRBV6-3	-	CASSYLRQMNQPQHF	TGTGCCAGCAGTTACCTTCGACAGATGAATCAGCCCCAGCATTTT
TRBD2	TRBJ2-5	TRBV24-1	-	CATSDPRLAGSQETQYF	TGTGCCACCAGTGATCCGAGACTAGCGGGGTCCCAAGAGACCCAGTACTTC
-	TRBJ1-1	TRBV4-2	-	CASSQVYSSGGPAFF	TGTGCCAGCAGCCAAGTTTATAGTTCCGGGGGGCCTGCTTTCTTT
-	TRBJ2-3	TRBV6-1	few	CASSEVRQNRKDTQYF	TGTGCCAGCAGTGAAGTTCGACAGAACCGCAAGGATACGCAGTATTTT
TRBD1	TRBJ2-2	TRBV7-7	-	CASSRGTATGELFF	TGTGCTAGCAGCCGTGGGACAGCCACCGGGGAGCTGTTTTTT
TRBD1	TRBJ2-2	TRBV7-6	-	CASSLRQGNTGELFF	TGTGCCAGCAGCCTCAGACAGGGGAACACCGGGGAGCTGTTTTTT
-	TRBJ1-2	TRBV28	-	CASSLPQGSRGYTF	TGTGCCAGCAGTTTACCGCAGGGCTCGCGTGGCTACACCTTC
TRBD2	TRBJ2-1	TRBV5-1	-	CASSPTLAGGYNEQFF	TGCGCCAGCAGCCCTACCCTAGCGGGGGGGTACAATGAGCAGTTCTTC
-	TRBJ1-2	TRBV30	-	CAWSVHIPYGYTF	TGTGCCTGGAGTGTCCACATACCCTATGGCTACACCTTC
TRBD2	TRBJ2-7	TRBV10-3	few	CAISPGLAESYEQYF	TGTGCCATCAGTCCGGGACTAGCGGAATCCTACGAGCAGTACTTC
TRBD1	TRBJ1-1	TRBV6-2/TRBV6-3	few	CASSYSGDRATDTEAFF	TGTGCCAGCAGTTACTCCGGGGACAGGGCCACGGACACTGAAGCTTTCTTT
-	TRBJ1-1	TRBV29-1	-	CSVGESNTEAFF	TGCAGCGTTGGAGAGAGTAACACTGAAGCTTTCTTT
-	TRBJ1-5	TRBV28	-	CASSQGLQPQHF	TGTGCCAGCAGCCAGGGGCTTCAGCCCCAGCATTTT
-	TRBJ1-1	TRBV10-1	once	CASSGSLNTEAFF	TGCGCCAGCTCGGGGTCACTGAACACTGAAGCTTTCTTT
TRBD1	TRBJ2-7	TRBV6-5	-	CASSYSGQGLPYEQYF	TGTGCCAGCAGTTACTCGGGACAGGGCTTACCCTACGAGCAGTACTTC
-	TRBJ1-1	TRBV24-1	-	CATSDSRQGGNTEAFF	TGTGCCACCAGTGATTCCCGGCAGGGAGGAAACACTGAAGCTTTCTTT
-	TRBJ2-1	TRBV5-1	-	CASSLSGGGEGNEQFF	TGCGCCAGCAGCCTATCAGGGGGCGGGGAGGGTAATGAGCAGTTCTTC
TRBD1	TRBJ1-6	TRBV27	-	CASSPGQGMALHF	TGTGCCAGCAGTCCGGGACAGGGTATGGCCCTCCACTTT
TRBD2	TRBJ2-1	TRBV5-1	-	CASSFGREYNEQFF	TGCGCCAGCAGCTTTGGGCGGGAGTACAATGAGCAGTTCTTC
-	TRBJ1-1	TRBV12-3/TRBV12-4	-	CASSPLRNTEAFF	TGTGCCAGCAGTCCCCTCCGGAACACTGAAGCTTTCTTT
TRBD1	TRBJ2-2	TRBV3-1/TRBV3-2	once	CASGGQGVLSTGELFF	TGTGCCAGCGGGGGACAGGGGGTTTTGAGCACCGGGGAGCTGTTTTTT
TRBD1	TRBJ1-5	TRBV9	-	CASSASGTANQPQHF	TGTGCCAGCAGCGCCTCCGGGACAGCCAATCAGCCCCAGCATTTT